The 7 T cell receptor beta chains below come from one sample, sequenced in a study of blood T cells in healthy people across ages. The second PCR ran roughly 6 to 12 cycles with a sample-barcoded 5' primer and J-beta primers. TCRdb reanalysed the 5' RACE reads using MiXCR and keeps one entry per CDR3 protein. The sample contains 1.5 million to 2 million distinct CDR3 sequences, about 49% of which appear only once. The material sequenced was blood. The receptors derive from a woman between 40 and 55 years old in good health.

This clonotype was observed once. The chain employs TRBV27 and TRBJ2-3; 7 bases are shared with TRBD2. This CDR3 has 11 amino acids. The J segment lost 14 bases and the V segment lost 2 bases, leaving 4 bases of the junction unmatched. Germline V gene data show CDR1 as MNHEY and CDR2 as SMNVEV (reference sequence). The CDR3 loop reads CASSLSGDSYF. CDR3 DNA sequence: TGTGCCAGCAGTTTAAGCGGGGACTCGTATTTT.

The chain joins TRBV5-1 to TRBJ2-7; D is unresolved. This CDR3 is 12 amino acids long. V was trimmed by 0 bases and J by 5 bases, leaving 6 bases between them. CDR1 SGHRS and CDR2 YFSETQ come from the germline V gene. This chain's CDR3 is CASSLVLNEQYF. As DNA, the CDR3 is TGCGCCAGCAGCTTGGTCCTTAACGAGCAGTACTTC.

This clonotype occurred a few times. The chain joins TRBV29-1 to TRBJ2-7, with TRBD1 matching 8 bases. The V and J ends lost 0 bases and 3 bases, in that order; junction bases with no gene match: 7. CDR1 is SQVTM and CDR2 is ANQGSEA in the germline V gene. The CDR3 length is 15 residues. In DNA, the CDR3 is TGCAGCGTTGAAGATTCGCAGGGGGCGGTCTACGAGCAGTACTTC. Amino acids: CSVEDSQGAVYEQYF.

The table lists this clonotype with a few counts. The chain recombines TRBV4-3 with TRBJ2-1, with TRBD2 matching 9 bases. There are 16 residues in the CDR3. Trimming took 1 base from V and 5 from J; bases not matched to a gene: 6. From germline, CDR1 is LGHNA and CDR2 YSLEER. The CDR3 DNA sequence: TGCGCCAGCAGCCAAGTCGGGGGGACTAGCCACAATGAGCAGTTCTTC. It specifies CASSQVGGTSHNEQFF.

J is TRBJ1-5 and V is TRBV7-3, with D possibly TRBD1 on 6 matching bases. The CDR3 consists of 14 residues. The V and J ends lost 2 bases and 6 bases respectively, with 11 bases between them. The germline V gene has CDR1 SGHTA and CDR2 FQGTGA. The CDR3 coding sequence is TGTGCCAGCAGCTTAGCAGGGGTGGTTCAGCCCCAGCATTTT. This codes for CASSLAGVVQPQHF. The variable domain in full, with the rest retrieved from reference TRBV7-3 and TRBJ1-5, is GAGVSQTPSNKVTEKGKYVELRCDPISGHTALYWYRQSLGQGPEFLIYFQGTGAADDSGLPNDRFFAVRPEGSVSTLKIQRTERGDSAVYLCASSLAGVVQPQHFGDGTRLSIL.

This clonotype has just a few counts. The rearrangement links TRBV3-1 to TRBJ2-3, with 8 bases that match TRBD2. The J segment lost 3 bases and the V segment lost 0 bases, leaving 5 bases of the junction unmatched. The CDR3 runs to 16 residues. Germline lookup yields CDR1 LGHDT and CDR2 YNNKEL (reference sequence). CDR3 sequence reads: CASSQDRGGLTDTQYF. CDR3 DNA sequence: TGTGCCAGCAGCCAAGATCGGGGGGGTCTGACAGATACGCAGTATTTT.

The chain combines TRBV20-1 with TRBJ2-7; D remains unclear. V was clipped by 3 bases and J by 2 bases, with 23 bases between them. The CDR3 sequence is 17 residues long. Germline CDR1 and CDR2: DFQATT and SNEGSKA (reference sequence). The CDR3 loop reads CSASRIAAQAKTYEQYF. In DNA form, the CDR3 reads TGCAGTGCTAGTAGGATTGCGGCCCAGGCCAAAACCTACGAGCAGTACTTC.